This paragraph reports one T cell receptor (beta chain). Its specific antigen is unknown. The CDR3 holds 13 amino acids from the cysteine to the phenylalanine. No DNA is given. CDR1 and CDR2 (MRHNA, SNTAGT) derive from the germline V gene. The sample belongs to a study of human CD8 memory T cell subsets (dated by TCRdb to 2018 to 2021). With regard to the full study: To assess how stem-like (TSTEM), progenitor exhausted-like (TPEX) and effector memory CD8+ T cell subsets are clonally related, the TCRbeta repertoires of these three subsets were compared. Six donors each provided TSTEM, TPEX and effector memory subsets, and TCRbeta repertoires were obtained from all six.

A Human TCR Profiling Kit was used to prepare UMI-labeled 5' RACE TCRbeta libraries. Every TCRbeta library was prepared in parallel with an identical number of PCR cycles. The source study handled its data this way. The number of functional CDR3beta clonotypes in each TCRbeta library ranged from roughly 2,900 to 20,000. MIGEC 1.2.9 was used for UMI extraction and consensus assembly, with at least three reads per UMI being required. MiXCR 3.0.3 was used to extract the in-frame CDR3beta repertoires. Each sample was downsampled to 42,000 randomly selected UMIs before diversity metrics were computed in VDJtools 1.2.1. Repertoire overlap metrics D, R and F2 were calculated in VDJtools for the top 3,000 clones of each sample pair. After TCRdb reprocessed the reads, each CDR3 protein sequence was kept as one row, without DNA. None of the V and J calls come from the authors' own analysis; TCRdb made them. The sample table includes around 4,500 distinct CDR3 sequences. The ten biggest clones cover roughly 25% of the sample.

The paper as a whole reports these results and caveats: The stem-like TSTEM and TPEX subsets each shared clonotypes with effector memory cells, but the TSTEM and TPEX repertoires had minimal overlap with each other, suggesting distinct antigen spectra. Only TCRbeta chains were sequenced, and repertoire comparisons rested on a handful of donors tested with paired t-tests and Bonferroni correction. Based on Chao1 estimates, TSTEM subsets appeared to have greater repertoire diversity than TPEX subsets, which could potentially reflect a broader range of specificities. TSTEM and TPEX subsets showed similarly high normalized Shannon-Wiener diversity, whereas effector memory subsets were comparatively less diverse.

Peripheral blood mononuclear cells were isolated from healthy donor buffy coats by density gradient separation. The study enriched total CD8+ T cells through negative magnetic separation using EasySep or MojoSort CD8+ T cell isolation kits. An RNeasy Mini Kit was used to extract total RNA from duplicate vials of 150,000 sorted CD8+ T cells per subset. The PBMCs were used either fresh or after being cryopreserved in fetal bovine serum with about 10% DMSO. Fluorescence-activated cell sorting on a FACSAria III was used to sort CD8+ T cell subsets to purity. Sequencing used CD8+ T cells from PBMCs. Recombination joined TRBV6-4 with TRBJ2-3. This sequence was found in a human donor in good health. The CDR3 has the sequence CASSDSATDTQYF.